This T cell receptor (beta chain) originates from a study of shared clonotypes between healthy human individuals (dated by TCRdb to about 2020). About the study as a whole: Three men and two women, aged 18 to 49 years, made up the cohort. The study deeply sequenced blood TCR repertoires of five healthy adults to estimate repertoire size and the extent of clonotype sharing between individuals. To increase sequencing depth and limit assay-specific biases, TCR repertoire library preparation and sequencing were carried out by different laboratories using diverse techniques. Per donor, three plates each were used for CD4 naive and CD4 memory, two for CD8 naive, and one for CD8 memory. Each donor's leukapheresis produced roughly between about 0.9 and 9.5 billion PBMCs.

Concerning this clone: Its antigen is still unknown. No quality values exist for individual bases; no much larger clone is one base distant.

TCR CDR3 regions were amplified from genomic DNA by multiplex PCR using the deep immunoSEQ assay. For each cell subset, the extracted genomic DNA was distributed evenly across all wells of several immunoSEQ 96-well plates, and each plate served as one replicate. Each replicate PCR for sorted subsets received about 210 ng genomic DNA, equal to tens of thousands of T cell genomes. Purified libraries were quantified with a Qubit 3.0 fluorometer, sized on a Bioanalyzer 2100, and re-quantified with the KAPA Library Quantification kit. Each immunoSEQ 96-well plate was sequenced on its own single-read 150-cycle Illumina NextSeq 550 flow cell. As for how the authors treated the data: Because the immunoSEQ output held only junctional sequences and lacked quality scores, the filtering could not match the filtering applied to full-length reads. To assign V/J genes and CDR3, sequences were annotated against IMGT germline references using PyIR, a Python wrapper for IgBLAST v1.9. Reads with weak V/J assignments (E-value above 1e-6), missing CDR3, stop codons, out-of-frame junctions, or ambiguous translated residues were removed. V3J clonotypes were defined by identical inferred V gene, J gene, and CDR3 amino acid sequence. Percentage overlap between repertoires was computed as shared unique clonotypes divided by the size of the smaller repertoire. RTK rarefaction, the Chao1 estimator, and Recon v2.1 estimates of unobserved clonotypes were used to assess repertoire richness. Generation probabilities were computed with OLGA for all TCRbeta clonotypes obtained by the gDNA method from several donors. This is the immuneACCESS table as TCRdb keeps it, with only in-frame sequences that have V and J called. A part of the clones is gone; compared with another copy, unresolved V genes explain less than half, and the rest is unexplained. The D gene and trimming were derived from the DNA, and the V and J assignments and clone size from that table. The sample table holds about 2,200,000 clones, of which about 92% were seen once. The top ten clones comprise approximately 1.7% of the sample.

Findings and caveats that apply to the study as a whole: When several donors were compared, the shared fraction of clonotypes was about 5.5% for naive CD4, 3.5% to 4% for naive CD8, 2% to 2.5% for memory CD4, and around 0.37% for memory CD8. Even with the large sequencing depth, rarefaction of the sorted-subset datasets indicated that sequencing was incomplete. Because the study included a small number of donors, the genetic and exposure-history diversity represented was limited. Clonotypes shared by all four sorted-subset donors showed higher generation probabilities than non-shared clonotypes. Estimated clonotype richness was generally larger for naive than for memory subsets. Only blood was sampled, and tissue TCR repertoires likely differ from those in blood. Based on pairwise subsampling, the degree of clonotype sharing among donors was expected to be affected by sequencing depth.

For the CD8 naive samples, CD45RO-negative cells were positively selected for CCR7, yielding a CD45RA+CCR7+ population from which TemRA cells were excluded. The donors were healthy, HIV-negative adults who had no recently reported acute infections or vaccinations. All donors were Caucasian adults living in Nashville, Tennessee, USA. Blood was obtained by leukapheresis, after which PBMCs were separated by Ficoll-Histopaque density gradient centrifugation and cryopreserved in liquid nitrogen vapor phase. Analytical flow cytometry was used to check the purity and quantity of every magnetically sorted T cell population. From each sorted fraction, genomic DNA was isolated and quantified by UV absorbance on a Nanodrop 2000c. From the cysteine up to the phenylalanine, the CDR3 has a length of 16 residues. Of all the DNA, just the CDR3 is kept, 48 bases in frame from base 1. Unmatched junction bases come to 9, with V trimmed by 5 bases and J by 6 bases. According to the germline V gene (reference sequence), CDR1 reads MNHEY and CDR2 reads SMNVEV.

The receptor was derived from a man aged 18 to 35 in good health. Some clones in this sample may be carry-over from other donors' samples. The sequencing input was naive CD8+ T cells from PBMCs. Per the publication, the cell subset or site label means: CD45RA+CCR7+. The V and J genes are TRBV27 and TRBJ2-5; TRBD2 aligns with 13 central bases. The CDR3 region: CASSTLLAGGPKTQYF. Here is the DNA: TGTGCCAGCAGTACCTTACTAGCGGGAGGGCCTAAGACCCAGTACTTC.